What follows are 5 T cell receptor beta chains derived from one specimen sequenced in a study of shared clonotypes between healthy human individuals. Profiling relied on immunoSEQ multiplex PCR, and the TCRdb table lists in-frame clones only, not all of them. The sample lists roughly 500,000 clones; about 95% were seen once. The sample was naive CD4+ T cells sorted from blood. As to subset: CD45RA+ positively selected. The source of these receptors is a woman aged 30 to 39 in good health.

CDR3 sequence (DNA): TGTGCCAGCTCACCAGAGGACCTTGAATGGAGTGAGCAGTTCTTC. Protein product: CASSPEDLEWSEQFF. The V gene is TRBV18, the J gene TRBJ2-1; D unclear. This CDR3 has 15 residues. V lost 2 bases to trimming and J lost 9 bases, with 17 bases between them. Germline V gene lookup returns CDR1 KGHSH and CDR2 LQKENI.

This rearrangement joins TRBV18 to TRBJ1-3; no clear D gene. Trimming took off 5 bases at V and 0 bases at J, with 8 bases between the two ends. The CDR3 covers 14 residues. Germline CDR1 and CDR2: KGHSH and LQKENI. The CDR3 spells CASSSGNSGNTIYF. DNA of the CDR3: TGTGCCAGCTCATCCGGGAACTCTGGAAACACCATATATTTT.

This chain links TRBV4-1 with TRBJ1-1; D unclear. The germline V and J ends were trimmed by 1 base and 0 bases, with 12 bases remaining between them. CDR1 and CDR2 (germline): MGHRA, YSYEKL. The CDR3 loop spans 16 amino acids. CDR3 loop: CASSQGNIIMNTEAFF. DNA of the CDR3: TGCGCCAGCAGCCAAGGGAACATCATCATGAACACTGAAGCTTTCTTT.

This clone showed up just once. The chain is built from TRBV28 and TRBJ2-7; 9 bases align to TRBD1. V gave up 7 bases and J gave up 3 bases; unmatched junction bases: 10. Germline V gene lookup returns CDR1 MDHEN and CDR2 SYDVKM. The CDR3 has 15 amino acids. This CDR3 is CASNDPGQGFYEQYF. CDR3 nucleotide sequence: TGTGCCAGCAACGATCCGGGACAGGGATTCTACGAGCAGTACTTC.

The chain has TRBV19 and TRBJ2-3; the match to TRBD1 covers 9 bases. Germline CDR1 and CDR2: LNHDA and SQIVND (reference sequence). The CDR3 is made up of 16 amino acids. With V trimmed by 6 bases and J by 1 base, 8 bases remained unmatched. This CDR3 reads CASSPDRGPGTDTQYF. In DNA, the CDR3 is TGTGCCAGTAGCCCGGACAGGGGTCCAGGCACAGATACGCAGTATTTT.